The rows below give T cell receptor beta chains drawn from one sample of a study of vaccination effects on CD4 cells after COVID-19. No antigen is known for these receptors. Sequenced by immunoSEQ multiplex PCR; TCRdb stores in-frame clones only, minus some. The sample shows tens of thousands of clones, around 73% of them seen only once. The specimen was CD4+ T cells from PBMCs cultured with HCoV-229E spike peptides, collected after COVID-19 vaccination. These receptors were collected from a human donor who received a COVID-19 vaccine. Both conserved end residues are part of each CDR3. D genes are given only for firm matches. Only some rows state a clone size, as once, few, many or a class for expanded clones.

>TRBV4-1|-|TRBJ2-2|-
TGCGCCAGCAGCCGCAAACCCCGAGGCAGGGATTTCACCGGGGAGCTGTTTTTT
CASSRKPRGRDFTGELFF
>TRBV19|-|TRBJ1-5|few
TGTGCCAGTAACCCCGGGACCGCTTTCAATCAGCCCCAGCATTTT
CASNPGTAFNQPQHF
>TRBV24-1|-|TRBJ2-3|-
TGTGCCACCAGTATTAGTGGGCTGAGAGGGACAGATACGCAGTATTTT
CATSISGLRGTDTQYF
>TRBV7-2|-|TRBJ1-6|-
TGTGCCAGCAGCTTACAGGGACCCACTAATTCACCCCTCCACTTT
CASSLQGPTNSPLHF
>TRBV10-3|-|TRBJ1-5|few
TGTGCCACTGGTTCTAATAATCAGCCCCAGCATTTT
CATGSNNQPQHF
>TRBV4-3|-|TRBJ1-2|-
TGCGCCAGCAGCCCGAACAGCAGGGGTTCTTATGGCTACACCTTC
CASSPNSRGSYGYTF
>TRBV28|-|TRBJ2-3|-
TGTGCCAGCAGTTTCATCAATACGCAGTATTTT
CASSFINTQYF
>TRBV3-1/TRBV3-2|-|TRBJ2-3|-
TGTGCCAGCAGCCAGGTGAAGACGGTCCGGGGGGATACGCAGTATTTT
CASSQVKTVRGDTQYF
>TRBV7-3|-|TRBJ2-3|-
TGTGCCAGCAGCCCGGCCGTTGGCACAGATACGCAGTATTTT
CASSPAVGTDTQYF
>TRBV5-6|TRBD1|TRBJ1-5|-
TGTGCCAGCAGCGCGACAGGGGTGAATCAGCCCCAGCATTTT
CASSATGVNQPQHF
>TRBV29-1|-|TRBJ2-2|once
TGCAGCGCCAGGGTAGTATTGCCCGGGGAGCTGTTTTTT
CSARVVLPGELFF
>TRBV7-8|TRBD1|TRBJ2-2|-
TGTGCCAGCACCGAGGGGATCCAGGGGGCTCTGGGGGAGCTGTTTTTT
CASTEGIQGALGELFF
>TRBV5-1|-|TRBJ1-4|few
TGCGCCAGCAGCTTGGGGACACTTAATGAAAAACTGTTTTTT
CASSLGTLNEKLFF
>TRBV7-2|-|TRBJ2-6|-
TGTGCCAGCAGCTTAGTGTACGCAGCGACTGGGGCCAACGTCCTGACTTTC
CASSLVYAATGANVLTF
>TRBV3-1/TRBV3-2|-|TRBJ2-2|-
TGTGCCAGCAGCCAAGGTCCGAGCACCGGGGAGCTGTTTTTT
CASSQGPSTGELFF
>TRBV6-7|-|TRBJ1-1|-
TGTGCCAGCAGTTACTACGGGGAGGGCACTGAAGCTTTCTTT
CASSYYGEGTEAFF
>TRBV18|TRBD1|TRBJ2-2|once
TGTGCCAGCTCACAATCAGGGGGCGAGACCGGGGAGCTGTTTTTT
CASSQSGGETGELFF
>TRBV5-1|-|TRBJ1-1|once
TGCGCCAGCAGCTCTACGGGGGGGATTCAGTACACTGAAGCTTTCTTT
CASSSTGGIQYTEAFF
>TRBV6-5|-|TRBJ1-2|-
TGTGCCAGCCAAAGGGGCGGCTCCTATGGCTACACCTTC
CASQRGGSYGYTF
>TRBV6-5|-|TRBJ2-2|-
TGTGCCAGCAGTTTTAGGGATCTCACCGGGGAGCTGTTTTTT
CASSFRDLTGELFF
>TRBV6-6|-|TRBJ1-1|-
TGTGCCAGCAGTTACGCTGATGGAAAAGCTTTCTTT
CASSYADGKAFF
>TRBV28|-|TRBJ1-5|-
TGTGCCAGCAGAAAGGCCGGGGGAAGCAATCAGCCCCAGCATTTT
CASRKAGGSNQPQHF
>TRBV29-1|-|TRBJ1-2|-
TGCAGCGTTGAGGGGGCCCCTGGAGGCTACACCTTC
CSVEGAPGGYTF
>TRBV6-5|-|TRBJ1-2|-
TGTGCCAGCAGCTTCGACACAATCTATGGCTACACCTTC
CASSFDTIYGYTF
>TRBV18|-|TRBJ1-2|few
TGTGCCAGCTCACCACCCCCTGGTTCTCGGGGCTACACCTTC
CASSPPPGSRGYTF
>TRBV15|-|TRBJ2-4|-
TGTGCCACCAGCAGAGATCAGGTGGATTTGGACATTCAGTACTTC
CATSRDQVDLDIQYF
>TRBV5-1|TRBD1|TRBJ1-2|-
TGCGCCAGCAGCTATGGGGGAACAGGGGCCCTTCGAGACTACACCTTC
CASSYGGTGALRDYTF
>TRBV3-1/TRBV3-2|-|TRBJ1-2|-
TGTGCCAGCAGCCAAGATTTAAGTCGCTATGGCTACACCTTC
CASSQDLSRYGYTF
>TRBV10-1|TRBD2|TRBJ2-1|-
TGCGCCAGCAGTGAGGCTATAGCGGGGGGCTACTACAATGAGCAGTTCTTC
CASSEAIAGGYYNEQFF
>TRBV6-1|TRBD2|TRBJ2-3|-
TGTGCCAGCAGTGGGAAACTAGCGGTCCGCACAGATACGCAGTATTTT
CASSGKLAVRTDTQYF
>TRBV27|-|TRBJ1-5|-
TGTGCCAGCAGTCCATATACCAGGGATAGCAATCAGCCCCAGCATTTT
CASSPYTRDSNQPQHF
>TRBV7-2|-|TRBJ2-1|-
TGTGCCAGCAGCTTAGCAGGGGCCAGCTCCTACAATGAGCAGTTCTTC
CASSLAGASSYNEQFF
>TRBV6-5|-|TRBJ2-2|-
TGTGCCAGCAGTTACACCTTTCTCCAGAACACCGGGGAGCTGTTTTTT
CASSYTFLQNTGELFF
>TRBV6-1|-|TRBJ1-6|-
TGTGCCAGCAGTGATCAGGGTAATTCACCCCTCCACTTT
CASSDQGNSPLHF
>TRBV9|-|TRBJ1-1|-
TGTGCCAGCGCGGGGGGAGTAGGGACTGAAGCTTTCTTT
CASAGGVGTEAFF
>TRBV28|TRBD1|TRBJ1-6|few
TGTGCCAGCAACCAGGGGGGGGTAGGGAGCTCCTATAATTCACCCCTCCACTTT
CASNQGGVGSSYNSPLHF
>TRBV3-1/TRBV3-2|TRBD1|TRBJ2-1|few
TGTGCCAGCAGCCCAGCGGACAGGGCGGAGGGTAATGAGCAGTTCTTC
CASSPADRAEGNEQFF
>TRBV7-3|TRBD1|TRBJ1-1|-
TGTGCCAGCAGCTTTAAAACAGGGGACACTGAAGCTTTCTTT
CASSFKTGDTEAFF
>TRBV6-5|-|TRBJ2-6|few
TGTGCCAGCAGAGGACACCACTCTGGGGCCAACGTCCTGACTTTC
CASRGHHSGANVLTF
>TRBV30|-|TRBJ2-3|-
TGTGCCTGTTCTAAGGGGGCAGATACGCAGTATTTT
CACSKGADTQYF
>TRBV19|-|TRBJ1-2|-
TGTGCCAGTAGCCTCAGGGACCGGGATGGCTACACCTTC
CASSLRDRDGYTF
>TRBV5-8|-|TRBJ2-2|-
TGTGCCAGCAGCTTGTTCCCATTAGCGTACCGGAACACCGGGGAGCTGTTTTTT
CASSLFPLAYRNTGELFF
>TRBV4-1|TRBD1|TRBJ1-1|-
TGCGCCAGCAGCCCATTCGGGACAGGGGATTACACTGAAGCTTTCTTT
CASSPFGTGDYTEAFF
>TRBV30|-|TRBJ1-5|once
TGTGCCTGGAATCTGGGGAGCAATCAGCCCCAGCATTTT
CAWNLGSNQPQHF
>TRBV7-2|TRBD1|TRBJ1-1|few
TGTGCCAGCAGCTATCGACAGGGGGCAAGCACTGAAGCTTTCTTT
CASSYRQGASTEAFF
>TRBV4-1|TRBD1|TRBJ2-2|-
TGCGCCAGCAGCCAAGGACAGGGGCCCCCCGGGGAGCTGTTTTTT
CASSQGQGPPGELFF
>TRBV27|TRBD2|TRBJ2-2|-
TGTGCCAGCAGCCACAGACTAGCGGGGGGGCCCGGGGAGCTGTTTTTT
CASSHRLAGGPGELFF
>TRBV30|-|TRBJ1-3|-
TGTGCCTGGAGCCCCCGGGTGTTCTCTGGAAACACCATATATTTT
CAWSPRVFSGNTIYF
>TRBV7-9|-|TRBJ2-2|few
TGTGCCAGCAGCAGACCCGGGACGGTGAACACCGGGGAGCTGTTTTTT
CASSRPGTVNTGELFF
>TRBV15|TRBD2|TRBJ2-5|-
TGTGCCACCAGCAGAGATCCCCCTAGCGGGTCACCAGAGACCCAGTACTTC
CATSRDPPSGSPETQYF
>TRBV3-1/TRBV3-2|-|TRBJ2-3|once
TGTGCCAGCAGCCTGTCCGCGGCCTTCACAGATACGCAGTATTTT
CASSLSAAFTDTQYF
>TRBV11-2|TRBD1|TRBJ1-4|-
TGTGCCAGCAGCCGACAGGGGGCTCGTGAAAAACTGTTTTTT
CASSRQGAREKLFF
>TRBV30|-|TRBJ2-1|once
TGTGCCTGGAGTCAGGATATCCTGGACAATGAGCAGTTCTTC
CAWSQDILDNEQFF
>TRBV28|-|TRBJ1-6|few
TGTGCCAGCAGCCCGGGGGCGCCGTATAATTCACCCCTCCACTTT
CASSPGAPYNSPLHF
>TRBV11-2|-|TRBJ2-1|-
TGTGCCTCGAGGAGACAGGTTGGGGATGAGCAGTTCTTC
CASRRQVGDEQFF
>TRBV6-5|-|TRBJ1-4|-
TGTGCCAGCAGTCGTAATGGGGAAAAACTGTTTTTT
CASSRNGEKLFF